This T cell receptor (beta chain) emerged from a study of cytotoxic CD8 clonotypes in ibrutinib-treated CLL. As for the study in general: Among the samples, the mean was 255,043 productive templates and fewer than 95,000 productive rearrangements.

In regard to this clone: The antigen remains undetermined.

Study findings and constraints: Public clonotypes, an uncommon group, contracted or remained stable on treatment. The study found clonality rose at ibrutinib response, then fell toward baseline at progression.

The assay was immunoSEQ multiplex PCR, and TCRdb's table has in-frame clones only and misses some. The sample includes roughly 97,000 clones, 70% to 80% of them seen just once. Germline V gene sequence: CDR1 SNHLY, CDR2 FYNNEI. CDR3 length: 14 amino acids. V lost 5 bases, J lost 4 bases, and 1 base stayed unmatched. This clonotype originated in a human donor with chronic lymphocytic leukemia. The chain uses TRBV2 and TRBJ2-1; 11 bases are a match to TRBD2. The sequencing used PBMCs, collected after 12 months of ibrutinib treatment. CDR3 sequence reads: CASSWTSGYNEQFF. As DNA, the CDR3 is TGTGCCAGCAGTTGGACTAGCGGGTACAATGAGCAGTTCTTC.